This record looks at one T cell receptor (beta chain) sequence and its context. The antigen remains undetermined. Germline CDR1 is SGHDT and CDR2 is YYEEEE. V lost 0 bases, J lost 4 bases, and 10 bases lay in between. CDR3 size: 14 residues. This sample is part of a study of T cell responses to AZD1222 COVID-19 vaccine. General study points: Two AZD1222 doses significantly raised spike-specific TCR breadth and depth over controls. In a largely white British group with more females than males, clonal diversity was possibly underestimated. Along spike, vaccine-associated CD4 TCRs were found throughout, with dominance at 160-218 and 743-854.

Only in-frame clones appear in the TCRdb table, and some are missing; sequencing was by immunoSEQ multiplex PCR. This table has tens of thousands of clones, under 95% appearing once. The sequence was obtained from an adult in good health. This rearrangement joins TRBV5-6 to TRBJ2-5; no clear D. The sample here was peripheral blood, taken on day 0 of AZD1222 vaccination. The CDR3 region has the DNA TGTGCCAGCAGCTTGGCAGGAGTTGGAGAGACCCAGTACTTC. Translating gives CASSLAGVGETQYF. Supplemented by reference TRBV5-6 and TRBJ2-5, the full variable domain reads DAGVTQSPTHLIKTRGQQVTLRCSPKSGHDTVSWYQQALGQGPQFIFQYYEEEERQRGNFPDRFSGHQFPNYSSELNVNALLLGDSALYLCASSLAGVGETQYFGPGTRLLVL.